The 10 T cell receptor beta chains given below trace back to one sample, sequenced in a study of shared clonotypes between healthy human individuals. The table came from immunoSEQ multiplex PCR; TCRdb's copy has only in-frame clones and leaves some out. The sample consists of about 1.5 million clones, more than 95% of them appearing once. Sequenced sample: naive CD4+ T cells sorted from blood. This sample's subset: CD45RA+ positively selected. All receptors come from a man under 40 in good health.

The chain uses TRBV28 and TRBJ1-4; no reliable D call. With 6 bases removed from V and 5 bases from J, the gap between germline ends came to 1 base. The CDR3 contains 10 residues. Germline CDR1 and CDR2: MDHEN and SYDVKM. The CDR3 protein is CASSNEKLFF. Written as DNA, the CDR3 is TGTGCCAGCAGCAATGAAAAACTGTTTTTT.

This rearrangement joins TRBV6-5 to TRBJ1-5; weak D call: TRBD1 (6 bases). Germline CDR1 MNHEY, CDR2 SVGAGI. There are 15 residues in the CDR3. Trimming took 6 bases from V and 1 from J, leaving 13 bases between them. CDR3 protein: CASRTNRASNQPQHF. CDR3 bases: TGTGCCAGCAGAACTAACAGGGCGAGCAATCAGCCCCAGCATTTT.

This chain links TRBV10-2 with TRBJ2-7; D remains ambiguous. Germline assignment: CDR1 WSHSY and CDR2 SAAADI. This CDR3 is 12 amino acids long. Trimming cost V 8 bases and J 2 bases, with 10 bases left between them. The CDR3 region has the DNA TGCGCCAGCTCCCCCCAGACCTACGAGCAGTACTTC. Translated: CASSPQTYEQYF.

Points on this clone: One end of the junction fails to match germline, which may point to a read error. CDR3 in DNA: TGTGCTAGCAGCTTGTCTGTAGTTTCCTACAATGAGCAGTTCTTC. It encodes CASSLSVVSYNEQFF. V is TRBV7-7 and J is TRBJ2-1; D unresolved. Germline-derived CDR1 and CDR2 are SSHAT and FNYEAQ (reference sequence). The CDR3 runs 15 residues.

The CDR3 sequence: CASSFLRGGITDTQYF. CDR3 bases: TGTGCCAGCAGCTTTTTGCGGGGGGGGATCACAGATACGCAGTATTTT. The chain combines TRBV5-4 with TRBJ2-3, with 9 bases aligning to TRBD2. V lost 2 bases to trimming and J lost 2 bases; unmatched junction nucleotides: 6. From germline, CDR1 is SGHNT and CDR2 YYREEE (reference sequence). CDR3 length: 16 amino acids.

This chain links TRBV5-4 with TRBJ2-5; 7 bases are a match to TRBD1. Germline CDR1 and CDR2: SGHNT and YYREEE (reference sequence). The CDR3 length is 14 residues. V trimming: 4 bases; J trimming: 2 bases; junction bases outside the gene matches: 5. CDR3 in amino acids: CASSQDRLQETQYF. In nucleotides, the CDR3 is TGTGCCAGCAGCCAGGACAGGCTTCAAGAGACCCAGTACTTC.

V usage is TRBV6-6 and J usage is TRBJ2-1; TRBD1 or TRBD2 may be the D gene (5 bases each). Germline CDR1 is MNHNY and CDR2 is SVGAGI (reference sequence). Deletions cut 7 bases from V and 4 bases from J, with 14 bases between. This CDR3 is built from 14 residues. The CDR3 coding sequence is TGTGCCAGCACCGACGGGACCGTTTACAATGAGCAGTTCTTC. Translating gives CASTDGTVYNEQFF.

The rearrangement joins TRBV5-1 to TRBJ2-2, with TRBD1 identical over 7 bases. Trimming took 2 bases from V and 3 from J; bases not matched to a gene: 4. Germline V gives CDR1 SGHRS, CDR2 YFSETQ. The CDR3 is made up of 15 amino acids. The CDR3 bases are TGCGCCAGCAGCTTCCGGGACAGCGACACCGGGGAGCTGTTTTTT. It specifies CASSFRDSDTGELFF.

This rearrangement joins TRBV19 to TRBJ2-1, with 12 bases aligning to TRBD2. V shed 4 bases, J shed 3 bases, and the junction held 1 base outside the gene matches. CDR1 is LNHDA and CDR2 is SQIVND in the germline V gene (reference sequence). There are 15 residues in the CDR3. CDR3 protein: CASSTGLAGYNEQFF. DNA of the CDR3: TGTGCCAGTAGTACGGGACTAGCGGGCTACAATGAGCAGTTCTTC. The full variable domain, its missing parts supplied by reference TRBV19 and TRBJ2-1, is DGGITQSPKYLFRKEGQNVTLSCEQNLNHDAMYWYRQDPGQGLRLIYYSQIVNDFQKGDIAEGYSVSREKKESFPLTVTSAQKNPTAFYLCASSTGLAGYNEQFFGPGTRLTVL.

J is TRBJ2-5 and V is TRBV18; TRBD2 matches at 8 bases. Per the germline V gene, CDR1 is KGHSH and CDR2 is LQKENI. The CDR3 consists of 15 residues. V trimming: 3 bases; J trimming: 5 bases; junction bases outside the gene matches: 8. The DNA for the CDR3 is TGTGCCAGCTCACCCGTAGCGGGAAGGGGTGAGACCCAGTACTTC. Translated, it gives CASSPVAGRGETQYF.